This T cell receptor beta chain emerged from a study of regulatory and conventional T cells in RAG deficiency. Study-wide results and caveats: Omenn syndrome and CID/AS patients had roughly 92-fold fewer unique Treg TCR beta sequences, versus around 9.4-fold elsewhere. Shorter CDR3s in all patient subsets; >75% Treg-Tconv overlap in Omenn. Sorted Omenn CD25-high CD127-low cells may not be bona fide Tregs.

Profiling relied on immunoSEQ multiplex PCR, and the TCRdb table lists in-frame clones only, not all of them. The top ten hold 10% to 15% of the sample, which has 5,500 to 8,500 clones, almost 85% seen once. From germline, CDR1 is MRHNA and CDR2 SNTAGT. This CDR3 is built from 15 residues. Between the trimmed V and J ends, which lost 0 bases and 1 base, there was a span of 8 bases. Notes on this clone: Antigen unknown.

These same records also appear under a second study, on regulatory T cells. Per that paper: Primers: 52 TRBV forward and 13 TRBJ reverse. In patients, unique TRB V-J pairs were restricted and V/J usage skewed, especially in Tregs.

Sequencing input: CD8+ T cells sorted from blood. The chain joins TRBV6-4 to TRBJ2-3; D might be TRBD2 (6 bases). The clonotype comes from a human donor in good health. CDR3 sequence reads: CASSDSRGGTDTQYF. CDR3 DNA sequence: TGTGCCAGCAGTGACTCGCGGGGCGGCACAGATACGCAGTATTTT.